The clone carrying this T cell receptor beta chain occurred many times. What it binds is not known. The CDR3 consists of 15 residues. The V gene end was trimmed by 3 bases and the J gene end by 3 bases; junction bases not matched to a gene: 4. This entry comes from a study of CD8 T cells in ankylosing spondylitis. Study outcomes and limitations: Enrichment of disease-linked clones was reportedly significant in matched ankylosing spondylitis synovial fluid. Ankylosing spondylitis blood seemed to carry a telltale TCR beta motif made of eight highly homologous variants. Reports of some motif variants in reactive arthritis synovial fluid and blood predate this one.

A single record per CDR3 protein comes from TCRdb applying MiXCR to the 5' RACE reads. The data show some 800,000 distinct CDR3 sequences, 10% to 15% seen once. This chain connects TRBV12-3 or TRBV12-4 to TRBJ2-1, with 8 bases aligning to TRBD2. Sequencing was done on a sample of blood, either unsorted or a sorted T cell fraction (not recorded which). The receptor was isolated from a male donor with ankylosing spondylitis. CDR3 coding DNA: TGTGCCAGCAGTTTCGCGGGGGGATTCTACAATGAGCAGTTCTTC. This codes for CASSFAGGFYNEQFF.